Listed below are T cell receptor beta chains from one sample, sequenced in a study of T cells in localized non-small cell lung cancer. Profiled with immunoSEQ multiplex PCR; TCRdb holds only in-frame clones, not every one. The table lists about 3,500 clones, roughly 24% of them singletons, with under 20% in the top ten. Sequenced material: lung tumor tissue, taken before any cancer treatment. These receptors all stem from a man aged 35-69 years with stage II squamous cell lung carcinoma. Each CDR3 is given with its conserved first and last residue. D genes are given only for firm matches. Some rows mark clone size as missing; the rest say once, few, many or name a class of expanded clone.

j_call d_call clone_size v_call cdr3_aa cdr3_nt
TRBJ2-3 . . TRBV29-1 CSVEDERGLSTSTDTQYF TGCAGCGTGGAAGACGAGAGGGGCCTCTCCACTAGCACAGATACGCAGTATTTT
TRBJ1-6 . . TRBV6-8 CASSYSRRGSPLHF TGTGCCAGCAGTTACTCTAGACGTGGTTCACCCCTCCACTTT
TRBJ2-7 . . TRBV29-1 CSVRTDPKGEQYF TGCAGCGTCCGGACGGACCCCAAGGGTGAGCAGTACTTC
TRBJ2-7 TRBD1 . TRBV6-7 CATNRGYEQYF TGTGCCACCAACAGGGGGTACGAGCAGTACTTC
TRBJ1-3 TRBD1 few TRBV19 CASTWDRGSGNTIYF TGTGCCAGTACATGGGACAGGGGGAGTGGAAACACCATATATTTT
TRBJ2-7 TRBD2 . TRBV28 CASSLPGLAPYEQYF TGTGCCAGCAGTCTACCGGGACTAGCGCCATACGAGCAGTACTTC
TRBJ1-6 . few TRBV11-3 CASSLVQGRSPLHF TGTGCCAGCAGCTTAGTCCAGGGGAGATCACCCCTCCACTTT
TRBJ1-1 . few TRBV28 CASRPTGGGTEAFF TGTGCCAGCAGGCCAACTGGGGGGGGAACTGAAGCTTTCTTT
TRBJ1-1 . large TRBV28 CASSSPGTEAFF TGTGCCAGCAGCTCTCCAGGGACTGAAGCTTTCTTT
TRBJ1-4 . . TRBV28 CASSLTGTGNEKLFF TGTGCCAGCAGTTTAACCGGGACGGGGAATGAAAAACTGTTTTTT
TRBJ1-1 . few TRBV23-1 CASSLQGDTEAFF TGCGCCAGCAGCTTACAGGGAGACACTGAAGCTTTCTTT
TRBJ2-5 TRBD2 few TRBV30 CAWSVALAGGRETQYF TGTGCCTGGAGTGTAGCGCTAGCGGGGGGAAGAGAGACCCAGTACTTC
TRBJ2-1 . . TRBV6-8 CASSYSLSYNEQFF TGTGCCAGCAGTTACTCCCTCTCCTACAATGAGCAGTTCTTC
TRBJ1-1 . few TRBV9 CASSDPGGEAFF TGTGCCAGCAGTGACCCGGGGGGAGAAGCTTTCTTT
TRBJ2-7 TRBD1 . TRBV9 CASRGRQGSSYEQYF TGTGCCAGCAGAGGACGACAGGGGTCCTCCTACGAGCAGTACTTC
TRBJ1-1 . . TRBV5-1 CASSWGVENTEAFF TGCGCCAGCAGCTGGGGGGTTGAAAACACTGAAGCTTTCTTT
TRBJ2-3 TRBD2 few TRBV30 CAWGPSGAVQYF TGTGCCTGGGGCCCCAGCGGGGCCGTGCAGTATTTT
TRBJ2-7 TRBD1 medium-sized TRBV4-1 CASSQGRTGYEQYF TGCGCCAGCAGCCAAGGGAGGACAGGCTACGAGCAGTACTTC
TRBJ2-1 . few TRBV11-3 CASSSLPQWDEQFF TGTGCCAGCAGCTCCCTCCCGCAGTGGGATGAGCAGTTCTTC
TRBJ1-5 . . TRBV23-1 CASSQDLRFSEPQHF TGCGCCAGCAGCCAAGATCTTAGGTTTTCAGAGCCCCAGCATTTT